Listed below are T cell receptor beta chains from one sample, sequenced in a study of cytomegalovirus exposure and HLA in healthy donors. TCRdb keeps only in-frame clones here, not all; method: immunoSEQ multiplex PCR. Here the sample table reports just under 80,000 clones. The sequenced sample consisted of PBMCs. These receptors were taken from a man between 18 and 35 years old in good health and CMV-seropositive. Both conserved end residues are part of each CDR3. The order of the fields is D gene, V gene, J gene, CDR3 protein, CDR3 DNA. The D gene is left open where the match is weak.

>NA|TRBV6-5|TRBJ1-2
CASSYSKGGYGYTF
TGTGCCAGCAGTTACTCGAAGGGAGGCTATGGCTACACCTTC
>NA|TRBV5-5|TRBJ1-2
CASSLADSYGYTF
TGTGCCAGCAGCTTGGCCGACAGCTATGGCTACACCTTC
>NA|TRBV6-4|TRBJ2-3
CASSAGSTDTQYF
TGTGCCAGCAGTGCAGGGAGCACAGATACGCAGTATTTT
>NA|TRBV6-4|TRBJ2-1
CASSDTGRNEQFF
TGTGCCAGCAGTGACACAGGGCGGAATGAGCAGTTCTTC
>TRBD2|TRBV5-1|TRBJ2-3
CASAGGLALDTQYF
TGCGCCAGCGCGGGGGGACTAGCCCTCGATACGCAGTATTTT
>TRBD1|TRBV27|TRBJ1-6
CASSFGPTGGNTPLHF
TGTGCCAGCAGTTTCGGCCCGACAGGGGGCAATACACCCCTCCACTTT
>TRBD1|TRBV2|TRBJ2-7
CASSGQGASHEQYF
TGTGCCAGCAGTGGACAGGGGGCTTCCCACGAGCAGTACTTC
>TRBD1|TRBV5-1|TRBJ1-4
CASSLGDRENEKLFF
TGCGCCAGCAGCTTGGGGGACAGAGAAAATGAAAAACTGTTTTTT
>TRBD2|TRBV6-4|TRBJ2-3
CASSAQGLASTDTQYF
TGTGCCAGCAGCGCACAGGGACTAGCTAGCACAGATACGCAGTATTTT
>TRBD1|TRBV5-6|TRBJ2-7
CASSGRQGAVTEQYF
TGTGCCAGCAGCGGACGACAGGGGGCGGTAACCGAGCAGTACTTC
>TRBD1|TRBV11-3|TRBJ2-1
CASSRGQGAGEQFF
TGTGCCAGCAGCCGCGGACAGGGGGCAGGGGAGCAGTTCTTC
>NA|TRBV18|TRBJ1-2
CASSSGRGADGYTF
TGTGCCAGCTCATCCGGTCGGGGGGCGGATGGCTACACCTTC
>TRBD2|TRBV11-2|TRBJ2-7
CASSLGGGRAFEQYF
TGTGCCAGCAGCTTAGGGGGCGGGAGGGCCTTTGAGCAGTACTTC
>TRBD1|TRBV18|TRBJ1-1
CASSPFTTGGNTEAFF
TGTGCCAGCTCACCTTTCACAACAGGGGGTAACACTGAAGCTTTCTTT
>TRBD1|TRBV14|TRBJ1-1
CASSASGTANTEAFF
TGTGCCAGCAGCGCATCCGGGACAGCTAACACTGAAGCTTTCTTT
>NA|TRBV28|TRBJ2-7
CASSLSGYEQYF
TGTGCCAGCAGTTTATCAGGGTACGAGCAGTACTTC
>NA|TRBV11-2|TRBJ2-1
CASSYRSSEQFF
TGTGCCAGCAGCTACAGGTCGTCTGAGCAGTTCTTC
>TRBD1|TRBV5-8|TRBJ2-4
CASSLVGQGAKNIQYF
TGTGCCAGCAGCTTGGTCGGACAGGGAGCCAAAAACATTCAGTACTTC
>TRBD1|TRBV5-1|TRBJ1-1
CASSLDTGDTEAFF
TGCGCCAGCAGCCTGGACACAGGGGACACTGAAGCTTTCTTT
>NA|TRBV29-1|TRBJ1-3
CSGAGGSGNTIYF
TGCAGCGGCGCCGGGGGATCTGGAAACACCATATATTTT
>TRBD1|TRBV6-1|TRBJ2-7
CASSEMETGGYEQYF
TGTGCCAGCAGTGAAATGGAAACAGGGGGCTACGAGCAGTACTTC
>NA|TRBV7-9|TRBJ2-2
CASSLVSGNTGELFF
TGTGCCAGCAGCTTAGTTTCTGGCAACACCGGGGAGCTGTTTTTT
>TRBD1|TRBV5-5|TRBJ1-2
CASSSTGEQGYTF
TGTGCCAGCAGCTCGACAGGGGAACAGGGCTACACCTTC
>NA|TRBV7-9|TRBJ1-1
CASSNQGFEAFF
TGTGCCAGCAGCAACCAGGGTTTTGAAGCTTTCTTT
>TRBD1|TRBV15|TRBJ1-4
CATSRDTGGEKLFF
TGTGCCACCAGCAGAGATACAGGGGGAGAAAAACTGTTTTTT
>NA|TRBV2|TRBJ2-5
CASTTGGRETQYF
TGTGCCAGCACCACGGGGGGCCGGGAGACCCAGTACTTC
>TRBD2|TRBV28|TRBJ2-2
CASSASGRGDAGELFF
TGTGCCAGCAGCGCTAGCGGGAGGGGGGACGCCGGGGAGCTGTTTTTT
>TRBD2|TRBV7-9|TRBJ2-1
CASSLLAGGEDNEQFF
TGTGCCAGCAGCTTACTAGCGGGAGGGGAAGACAATGAGCAGTTCTTC
>NA|TRBV2|TRBJ1-2
CASSEADSYASLKTGKGYTF
TGTGCCAGCAGTGAAGCAGATAGTTATGCCAGCCTTAAAACAGGAAAAGGCTACACCTTC
>NA|TRBV5-5|TRBJ1-5
CASSLTGRYNQPQHF
TGTGCCAGCAGCTTGACAGGGCGGTACAATCAGCCCCAGCATTTT
>NA|TRBV2|TRBJ2-7
CASLLARGEQYF
TGTGCCAGCCTACTAGCCCGGGGAGAGCAGTACTTC
>NA|TRBV5-1|TRBJ2-2
CASSLEGATINTGELFF
TGCGCCAGCAGCTTGGAAGGGGCTACGATAAACACCGGGGAGCTGTTTTTT
>TRBD1|TRBV6-1|TRBJ1-6
CASSEAGDRNSPLHF
TGTGCCAGCAGTGAAGCAGGGGACAGAAATTCACCCCTCCACTTT
>TRBD2|TRBV4-1|TRBJ2-1
CASSQVTAGGYNEQFF
TGCGCCAGCAGCCAAGTTACAGCGGGGGGATACAATGAGCAGTTCTTC
>NA|TRBV7-9|TRBJ2-7
CASRGAGESEQYF
TGTGCCAGCAGGGGGGCAGGGGAATCCGAGCAGTACTTC
>NA|TRBV5-1|TRBJ1-1
CASSPDWRTEAFF
TGCGCCAGCAGCCCTGACTGGCGGACTGAAGCTTTCTTT
>NA|TRBV20-1|TRBJ2-3
CSARSGDTQYF
TGCAGTGCTAGGTCGGGGGATACGCAGTATTTT
>TRBD2|TRBV7-8|TRBJ2-5
CASSSLSGRQETQYF
TGTGCCAGCAGCTCACTTAGCGGGAGACAAGAGACCCAGTACTTC
>NA|TRBV30|TRBJ1-1
CAWSVLPGDTEAFF
TGTGCCTGGAGTGTACTTCCGGGGGACACTGAAGCTTTCTTT
>TRBD2|TRBV11-2|TRBJ2-4
CASSPWREGRQNIQYF
TGTGCCAGCAGCCCGTGGCGGGAGGGCCGACAAAACATTCAGTACTTC
>NA|TRBV27|TRBJ1-2
CASSSGTFYGYTF
TGTGCCAGCAGCTCCGGGACATTTTATGGCTACACCTTC
>TRBD1|TRBV5-1|TRBJ1-6
CASSLNDRDSPLHF
TGCGCCAGCAGCTTGAACGACAGGGATTCACCCCTCCACTTT
>NA|TRBV14|TRBJ1-2
CASSQGGSYGYTF
TGTGCCAGCAGCCAAGGGGGCAGTTATGGCTACACCTTC
>TRBD1|TRBV5-8|TRBJ1-2
CASSAHRGLDYGYTF
TGTGCCAGCAGCGCACACAGGGGGCTGGACTATGGCTACACCTTC
>TRBD1|TRBV6-1|TRBJ1-1
CASSARQGGNTEAFF
TGTGCCAGCAGTGCCCGACAGGGGGGGAACACTGAAGCTTTCTTT
>TRBD1|TRBV19|TRBJ1-5
CASLPRSVQQGARYSNQPQHF
TGTGCCAGCCTCCCCCGAAGCGTTCAACAGGGGGCCCGCTATAGCAATCAGCCCCAGCATTTT
>NA|TRBV5-1|TRBJ2-5
CASSYEATQYF
TGCGCCAGCAGCTACGAGGCGACCCAGTACTTC
>TRBD2|TRBV7-2|TRBJ2-3
CASSLSLAGEHTQYF
TGTGCCAGCAGCTTAAGTCTAGCGGGAGAACATACGCAGTATTTT
>NA|TRBV7-9|TRBJ2-3
CASSSSKDTQYF
TGTGCCAGCAGCTCGAGCAAGGATACGCAGTATTTT
>NA|TRBV28|TRBJ1-4
CASKRGGLTNEKLFF
TGTGCCAGCAAGAGGGGGGGCTTAACTAATGAAAAACTGTTTTTT
>NA|TRBV18|TRBJ2-6
CASSPRRDTLSGANVLTF
TGTGCCAGCTCACCACGCCGGGACACCTTGTCTGGGGCCAACGTCCTGACTTTC
>NA|TRBV9|TRBJ1-3
CASSVDRGTGNTIYF
TGTGCCAGCAGCGTAGATCGGGGAACAGGAAACACCATATATTTT
>NA|TRBV2|TRBJ2-3
CASFRRDFTDTQYF
TGTGCCAGCTTCAGGAGGGACTTCACAGATACGCAGTATTTT
>NA|TRBV5-1|TRBJ2-7
CASSPMAGVSYEQYF
TGCGCCAGCAGCCCCATGGCGGGTGTCTCCTACGAGCAGTACTTC
>TRBD1|TRBV6-5|TRBJ2-5
CASRYLVGTDQETQYF
TGTGCCAGCAGGTACCTGGTCGGGACAGACCAAGAGACCCAGTACTTC
>NA|TRBV7-4|TRBJ2-3
CASSSRRSDTQYF
TGTGCCAGCAGCTCAAGGAGATCAGATACGCAGTATTTT
>TRBD1|TRBV19|TRBJ1-1
CASSSRDRNTEAFF
TGTGCCAGTAGTTCCCGGGACAGGAACACTGAAGCTTTCTTT
>TRBD1|TRBV6-1|TRBJ1-4
CASSDSEGAGNEKLFF
TGTGCCAGCAGTGATTCAGAGGGGGCTGGTAATGAAAAACTGTTTTTT
>NA|TRBV4-2|TRBJ2-1
CASSQGNPGVRGNEQFF
TGTGCCAGCAGCCAAGGGAACCCAGGGGTAAGGGGCAATGAGCAGTTCTTC